The 25 T cell receptor beta chains below were found in one sample sequenced in a study of siplizumab effects on memory and regulatory T cells. The method was immunoSEQ multiplex PCR; TCRdb's version includes in-frame clones alone and lacks a portion of them. In the table there are roughly 40,000 clones, roughly 90% of which are singletons. The sequenced sample was naive CD4+ T cells sorted from blood. The receptor set was obtained from a human donor in good health.

The chain is built from TRBV29-1 and TRBJ1-1; no firm D call. This CDR3 has 12 residues. Germline lookup yields CDR1 SQVTM and CDR2 ANQGSEA. Trimming shortened V by 7 bases and J by 2 bases, and 11 bases separated the two germline ends. The CDR3 DNA reads as TGCAGCGCCACGTATCCCAACACTGAAGCTTTCTTT. Residues: CSATYPNTEAFF.

J is TRBJ1-6 and V is TRBV2; 7 bases align to TRBD1. The ends lost 4 bases at V and 10 bases at J; junction bases unmatched: 10. Per the germline V gene, CDR1 is SNHLY and CDR2 is FYNNEI. The CDR3 covers 15 residues. CDR3 amino acids: CASSGDRVSGSPLHF. In nucleotides, the CDR3 is TGTGCCAGCAGTGGCGACAGGGTCTCAGGATCACCCCTCCACTTT.

The V call is TRBV2, the J call TRBJ2-3, with unresolved D. Trimming stripped 6 bases from V and 1 base from J, with 11 bases between. CDR1 SNHLY and CDR2 FYNNEI come from the germline V gene. The length of the CDR3 is 14 residues. CDR3 amino acids: CASSDDGRTDTQYF. The CDR3 DNA follows: TGTGCCAGCAGCGACGACGGCCGCACAGATACGCAGTATTTT.

The V gene is TRBV25-1, the J gene TRBJ2-1; the match to TRBD2 covers 9 bases. J lost 2 bases, V lost 2 bases, and 1 base had no gene match. CDR3 size: 15 residues. The germline CDR1 and CDR2 sequences are MGHDK and SYGVNS. CDR3 DNA sequence: TGTGCCAGCAGTGAAGCGGGGGGGCCCTACAATGAGCAGTTCTTC. It codes for CASSEAGGPYNEQFF.

The rearrangement joins TRBV5-1 to TRBJ1-1, with D possibly TRBD1 on 5 matching bases. This CDR3 has 14 residues. Germline CDR1 SGHRS, CDR2 YFSETQ. V lost 7 bases and J lost 0, with 13 bases in between. The CDR3 protein is CASSTGGMNTEAFF. CDR3 in DNA: TGCGCCAGCTCTACCGGGGGTATGAACACTGAAGCTTTCTTT.

The rearrangement links TRBV29-1 to TRBJ2-1, with D perhaps matching TRBD1 (6 bases). The CDR3 spans 13 residues. Trimming took off 7 bases at V and 4 bases at J, with 14 bases between the two ends. In germline, CDR1 is SQVTM, CDR2 ANQGSEA. In DNA, the CDR3 is TGCAGCGCTCGACAGGATGGATACAATGAGCAGTTCTTC. The encoded protein is CSARQDGYNEQFF.

In its sample, this clone was seen once. The chain uses TRBV2 and TRBJ2-1; D not resolved. The CDR3 runs to 15 residues. V gave up 7 bases and J gave up 0 bases, with 13 bases separating them. Germline V gives CDR1 SNHLY, CDR2 FYNNEI. DNA for the CDR3: TGTGCCAGCATCTCTGAACAGAGCTCCTACAATGAGCAGTTCTTC. Translation gives CASISEQSSYNEQFF.

The chain couples TRBV19 to TRBJ2-5, with 11 bases matching TRBD1. This CDR3 has 14 amino acids. J lost 5 bases, V lost 9 bases, and 8 bases had no gene match. The germline CDR1 and CDR2 sequences are LNHDA and SQIVND (reference sequence). The CDR3 protein is CASSRTGGSETQYF. For the CDR3, the DNA is TGTGCCAGCTCCCGGACAGGGGGCTCGGAGACCCAGTACTTC.

This chain links TRBV11-2 with TRBJ2-7; 10 bases are a match to TRBD2. J was trimmed by 1 base and V by 5 bases; bases with no gene match: 14. CDR3 length: 18 residues. Per the germline V gene, CDR1 is SGHAT and CDR2 is FQNNGV. As DNA, the CDR3 is TGTGCCAGCAGCCGGACTAGCGGCATGCCGGGGTTTTCCTACGAGCAGTACTTC. Encoded protein: CASSRTSGMPGFSYEQYF. Supplemented by reference TRBV11-2 and TRBJ2-7, the full variable domain reads EAGVAQSPRYKIIEKRQSVAFWCNPISGHATLYWYQQILGQGPKLLIQFQNNGVVDDSQLPKDRFSAERLKGVDSTLKIQPAKLEDSAVYLCASSRTSGMPGFSYEQYFGPGTRLTVT.

The chain combines TRBV4-1 with TRBJ2-7; 14 bases are a match to TRBD2. J was trimmed by 3 bases and V by 3 bases; bases with no gene match: 4. The CDR3 covers 16 residues. CDR1 is MGHRA, CDR2 YSYEKL, per germline. The CDR3 bases are TGCGCCAGCAGCCACGGACTAGCGGGAGGTATCTACGAGCAGTACTTC. Residues: CASSHGLAGGIYEQYF.

This clone has just a few counts. This chain uses TRBV5-1 with TRBJ2-7; TRBD2 matches 12 bases. Germline CDR1 and CDR2: SGHRS and YFSETQ. V gave up 4 bases and J gave up 4 bases; unmatched junction bases: 3. This CDR3 has 14 residues. The CDR3, as DNA: TGCGCCAGCAGCATGACTAGCGGGAGTTACGAGCAGTACTTC. It specifies CASSMTSGSYEQYF. Together with reference TRBV5-1 and TRBJ2-7, the CDR3 gives the full variable domain: KAGVTQTPRYLIKTRGQQVTLSCSPISGHRSVSWYQQTPGQGLQFLFEYFSETQRNKGNFPGRFSGRQFSNSRSEMNVSTLELGDSALYLCASSMTSGSYEQYFGPGTRLTVT.

CDR3 residues: CASRLQGYEQYF. CDR3 sequence (DNA): TGTGCCAGCAGATTACAGGGGTACGAGCAGTACTTC. V is TRBV13 and J is TRBJ2-7; 7 bases are shared with TRBD1. Germline V lookup: CDR1 PRHDT, CDR2 FYEKMQ (reference sequence). Trimming took 6 bases from V and 4 from J; bases not matched to a gene: 3. The CDR3 extends over 12 amino acids.

The rearrangement joins TRBV7-2 to TRBJ1-5; D call uncertain. Trimming stripped 1 base from V and 0 bases from J, with 7 bases between. The CDR3 length is 15 residues. From germline, CDR1 is SGHTA and CDR2 FQGNSA. Here the CDR3 DNA reads TGTGCCAGCAGCTTAGACGGCTATAGCAATCAGCCCCAGCATTTT. Protein sequence: CASSLDGYSNQPQHF.

The V call is TRBV6-5, the J call TRBJ2-6; D is ambiguous. The CDR3 spans 16 residues. Trimming removed 3 bases from V and 0 bases from J, with 9 bases in between. Germline-derived CDR1 and CDR2 are MNHEY and SVGAGI. The CDR3 reads CASSYDGASGANVLTF. The CDR3 coding sequence is TGTGCCAGCAGTTATGACGGTGCCTCTGGGGCCAACGTCCTGACTTTC.

The gene calls are TRBV7-2 and TRBJ1-5, with D tentatively TRBD1 (6 bases). The V gene lost 2 bases and the J gene lost 2 bases, with 10 bases spanning the gap. The CDR3 length is 15 residues. Germline CDR1 SGHTA, CDR2 FQGNSA. The CDR3 loop is CASSLQGFGNQPQHF. CDR3 DNA: TGTGCCAGCAGCTTACAGGGGTTCGGCAATCAGCCCCAGCATTTT.

This rearrangement joins TRBV12-5 to TRBJ1-2, with 8 bases aligning to TRBD1. The J segment lost 4 bases and the V segment lost 2 bases, leaving 3 bases of the junction unmatched. The CDR3 is 14 amino acids. Germline CDR1 and CDR2: LGHNT and FRNRAP. The CDR3 nucleotides read TGTGCTAGTGGTTTGACCGGGACAGGCTATGGCTACACCTTC. Translating it yields CASGLTGTGYGYTF.

The chain recombines TRBV6-5 with TRBJ1-1; possible D gene TRBD1, 6 bases. Looked up from germline, CDR1 is MNHEY and CDR2 is SVGAGI. The CDR3 has 14 amino acids. V lost 4 bases, J lost 1 base, and 10 bases lay in between. The CDR3 region has the DNA TGTGCCAGCAGTTCTACGGACAGGAACACTGAAGCTTTCTTT. It yields the protein CASSSTDRNTEAFF.

This chain joins TRBV9 and TRBJ1-1, with D uncertain. Looked up from germline, CDR1 is SGDLS and CDR2 is YYNGEE. V was shortened by 4 bases and J by 1 base, with 17 bases between the two germline ends. The CDR3 is made up of 16 amino acids. CDR3 coding DNA: TGTGCCAGCAGCCCCCGCCCGACGGTACCGAACACTGAAGCTTTCTTT. Translation: CASSPRPTVPNTEAFF.

The rearrangement uses TRBV27 and TRBJ2-7, with D perhaps matching TRBD2 (6 bases). Trimming cost V 0 bases and J 3 bases, with 15 bases left between them. Germline CDR1 MNHEY, CDR2 SMNVEV (reference sequence). This CDR3 has 16 amino acids. CDR3 sequence: CASSLSGRTTYYEQYF. CDR3 DNA sequence: TGTGCCAGCAGTTTATCCGGACGGACTACTTACTACGAGCAGTACTTC.

As DNA, the CDR3 is TGCGCCAGCACCCCCGGACTAGCGGGAGGGGGAGGTCGGGAGACCCAGTACTTC. It yields the protein CASTPGLAGGGGRETQYF. The chain joins TRBV10-2 to TRBJ2-5, with TRBD2 identical over 15 bases. CDR1 and CDR2 (germline): WSHSY, SAAADI. This CDR3 contains 18 residues. The V segment lost 7 bases and the J segment 5 bases; nucleotides outside the gene matches: 14.

The chain joins TRBV5-1 to TRBJ2-5; D remains unclear. This CDR3 comprises 13 residues. The V gene lost 0 bases and the J gene lost 5 bases, with 8 bases spanning the gap. Looked up from germline, CDR1 is SGHRS and CDR2 is YFSETQ. CDR3 region: CASSLGVPETQYF. The DNA of the CDR3 is TGCGCCAGCAGCTTGGGGGTCCCGGAGACCCAGTACTTC.

This chain connects TRBV5-4 to TRBJ2-7; 11 bases fit TRBD1. Looked up from germline, CDR1 is SGHNT and CDR2 is YYREEE (reference sequence). This CDR3 has 16 residues. V lost 4 bases to trimming and J lost 3 bases; unmatched junction nucleotides: 9. The CDR3 is CASSKNGGQGVYEQYF. CDR3 bases: TGTGCCAGCAGCAAGAATGGGGGACAGGGGGTCTACGAGCAGTACTTC.

This clone was observed a single time. V and J are TRBV19 and TRBJ2-1, with D perhaps TRBD2 (5 bases). The CDR3 length is 15 residues. V was shortened by 4 bases and J by 0 bases, with 10 bases between the two germline ends. CDR1 LNHDA and CDR2 SQIVND come from the germline V gene (reference sequence). CDR3 region: CASSTGGSSYNEQFF. CDR3 coding DNA: TGTGCCAGTAGTACGGGTGGGAGCTCCTACAATGAGCAGTTCTTC.

For this clone: The junction differs from germline at one of its ends, possibly a read error. Here the CDR3 reads CASSLGRGREERF. DNA for the CDR3: TGTGCCAGCAGCTTGGGCAGGGGGCGCGAGGAACGTTTT. The chain couples TRBV5-6 to TRBJ1-1, with 8 bases matching TRBD1. The CDR3 spans 13 residues. CDR1 is SGHDT and CDR2 is YYEEEE in the germline V gene.

J is TRBJ1-3 and V is TRBV7-9, with D unclear. This CDR3 is built from 14 residues. Germline assignment: CDR1 SEHNR and CDR2 FQNEAQ (reference sequence). V lost 4 bases and J lost 0, with 7 bases in between. The CDR3 region has the DNA TGTGCCAGCAGCTACGTGATCTCTGGAAACACCATATATTTT. It codes for CASSYVISGNTIYF.